This record concerns one T cell receptor (beta chain) sequence. Its antigen is not known. The record originates from a study of shared clonotypes between healthy human individuals. The study's findings and limits: Clonotype sharing across a handful of donors was observed for about 5.5% of naive CD4 clonotypes.

Sorted-subset replicate PCRs used roughly 220 ng DNA, 25,000 to 30,000 T cell genomes. Sequenced by immunoSEQ multiplex PCR; TCRdb stores in-frame clones only, minus some. The profile shows approximately 2.4 million clones, more than 90% of them singletons. Trimming cost V 4 bases and J 2 bases; bases outside gene matches: 5. This CDR3 contains 14 residues. Germline loops: CDR1 ENHRY, CDR2 SYGVKD. From CD4+ cells came CD45RA+ naive and CD45RA-negative memory subsets. This receptor was identified in a man younger than 35 in good health. The material sequenced was naive CD4+ T cells sorted from blood. Regarding subset: CD45RA+ positively selected. The V call is TRBV10-3, the J call TRBJ2-7; 7 bases align to TRBD2. CDR3 coding DNA: TGTGCCATCAGTGGAGAGCGGGGTCCCTACGAGCAGTACTTC. This codes for CAISGERGPYEQYF.